These 10 T cell receptor beta chains came from one sample sequenced in a study of CXCR3-negative and CXCR3-positive naive CD8 T cells. The authors made the TRB cDNA libraries by 5' RACE using UMI labels. Following a re-call of the 5' RACE reads, TCRdb has one entry per CDR3 protein and lacks DNA. This sample's clone table lists roughly 89,000 distinct CDR3 sequences. The sequenced material came from naive CXCR3- CD8+ T cells from blood. Noted subset: CD45RO-CCR7+CD27+CD95- naive CD8+ T cells lacking CXCR3 (TNR3-). Source of these receptors: a human donor in good health. Some clones in this sample may be carry-over from other donors' samples.

The genes are TRBV7-8 and TRBJ2-1; the TRBD1 assignment by TCRdb is unverifiable without DNA. Germline V CDR1 and CDR2: SGHVS, FQNEAQ. This CDR3 comprises 15 residues. The CDR3 spells CASSLRRGAYNEQFF.

The chain couples TRBV5-4 to TRBJ1-2. Germline lookup yields CDR1 SGHNT and CDR2 YYREEE (reference sequence). CDR3 length equals 14 residues. CDR3 residues: CASSLLDPNYGYTF.

The J gene is TRBJ2-7, the V gene TRBV14; as DNA is missing, the TRBD1 call by TCRdb cannot be tested. This CDR3 has 15 amino acids. Germline V lookup: CDR1 SGHDN, CDR2 FVKESK. This chain's CDR3 is CASSQRQGYTYEQYF.

The V call is TRBV24-1, the J call TRBJ2-3; the D gene TCRdb calls, TRBD2, cannot be checked with no DNA. The germline V gene encodes CDR1 KGHDR and CDR2 SFDVKD. There are 16 residues in the CDR3. CDR3 in amino acids: CATSDWIAGSTDTQYF.

The V call is TRBV20-1, the J call TRBJ2-7; TCRdb outputs TRBD1, but without DNA this stays unchecked. The CDR3 runs to 16 residues. Per the germline V gene, CDR1 is DFQATT and CDR2 is SNEGSKA (reference sequence). The CDR3 protein is CSARGLPDRGLYEQYF.

The chain employs TRBV29-1 and TRBJ2-7. The CDR3 loop spans 11 amino acids. Germline V gives CDR1 SQVTM, CDR2 ANQGSEA. CDR3 protein: CSVKVSYEQYF.

This sequence joins TRBV5-1 and TRBJ2-7; TCRdb gives TRBD1 as the D gene, but with no DNA this cannot be confirmed. The CDR3 runs to 14 residues. Germline V gene sequence: CDR1 SGHRS, CDR2 YFSETQ. The CDR3 here is CASSLHRDKNEQYF. The full variable domain, in which reference TRBV5-1 and TRBJ2-7 provide the parts outside the CDR3, is KAGVTQTPRYLIKTRGQQVTLSCSPISGHRSVSWYQQTPGQGLQFLFEYFSETQRNKGNFPGRFSGRQFSNSRSEMNVSTLELGDSALYLCASSLHRDKNEQYFGPGTRLTVT.

V usage is TRBV2 and J usage is TRBJ2-1; without DNA, the TCRdb call of TRBD2 cannot be checked. Germline CDR1 SNHLY, CDR2 FYNNEI. CDR3 length: 15 amino acids. The CDR3 loop reads CASSGFSGWENEQFF.

This chain connects TRBV7-9 to TRBJ1-1. The CDR3 consists of 13 residues. CDR1 SEHNR and CDR2 FQNEAQ come from the germline V gene (reference sequence). This CDR3 reads CASSPGGEGVAFF.

The CDR3 loop reads CASAAGGGLEQYF. The chain links TRBV19 to TRBJ2-7; the D gene TCRdb calls, TRBD2, cannot be checked with no DNA. The CDR3 extends over 13 amino acids. Germline V gives CDR1 LNHDA, CDR2 SQIVND (reference sequence).